This paragraph covers one T cell receptor (beta chain) sequence. The sample is drawn from a study of blood T cell repertoires in COVID-19. Whole-study context: Sources were T cells, B-cell-depleted T cells, or PBMCs; the material itself was cDNA or gDNA.

CDR3 length: 14 residues. V lost 6 bases, J lost 6 bases, and 6 bases stayed unmatched. CDR1 and CDR2 (germline): SGHTA, FQGNSA. Participants spanned ages roughly 18 to 90 years and resided in roughly 26 US areas. Each participant's cohort was designated according to participant-reported clinical history. Generated by immunoSEQ multiplex PCR, the TCRdb table keeps only in-frame clones and is missing some. The sample yields around 170,000 clones, approximately 80% seen once. The sequence was obtained from a middle-aged man who had recovered from COVID-19. The chain links TRBV7-2 to TRBJ2-1; 9 nucleotides agree with TRBD1. The specimen was PBMCs or T cells enriched from blood (not recorded which). The CDR3 coding sequence is TGTGCCAGCAGGAAGGACAGGGGCAGCAATGAGCAGTTCTTC. Its protein product is CASRKDRGSNEQFF.